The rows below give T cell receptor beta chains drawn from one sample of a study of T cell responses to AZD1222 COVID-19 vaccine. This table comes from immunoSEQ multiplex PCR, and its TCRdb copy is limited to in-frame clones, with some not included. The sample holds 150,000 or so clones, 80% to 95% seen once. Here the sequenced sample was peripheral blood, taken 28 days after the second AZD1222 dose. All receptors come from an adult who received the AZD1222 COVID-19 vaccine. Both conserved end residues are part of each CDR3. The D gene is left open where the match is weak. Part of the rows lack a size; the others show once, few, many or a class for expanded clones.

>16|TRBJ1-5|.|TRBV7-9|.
TGTGCCAGCAGCTTAGCGAAAGCGTATAGCAATCAGCCCCAGCATTTT
CASSLAKAYSNQPQHF
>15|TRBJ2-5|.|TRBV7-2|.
TGTGCCAGCAGCTGGGCGTTTAGCGGACAAGAGACCCAGTACTTC
CASSWAFSGQETQYF
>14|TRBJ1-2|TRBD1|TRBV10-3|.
TGTGCCATCAGTGAGGGACAGGCATACTATGGCTACACCTTC
CAISEGQAYYGYTF
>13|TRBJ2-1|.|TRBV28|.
TGTGCCAGCAAGAGAACCGGGGGTTATGAGCAGTTCTTC
CASKRTGGYEQFF
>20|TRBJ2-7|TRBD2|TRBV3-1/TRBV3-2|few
TGTGCCAGCAGCCAAGACATAACTAGCGGATATGGAACAGCAGACTACGAGCAGTACTTC
CASSQDITSGYGTADYEQYF
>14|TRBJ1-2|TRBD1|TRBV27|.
TGTGCCAGCAGTCCAGGGACAGCGTACTATGGCTACACCTTC
CASSPGTAYYGYTF
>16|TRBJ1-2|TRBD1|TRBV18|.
TGTGCCAGCTCACTCCTTGATACAGGGGGGACCTATGGCTACACCTTC
CASSLLDTGGTYGYTF
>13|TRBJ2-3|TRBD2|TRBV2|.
TGTGCCAGCGTGCGAGCGGGAGCAGATACGCAGTATTTT
CASVRAGADTQYF
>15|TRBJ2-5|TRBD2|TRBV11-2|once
TGTGCCAGCAGCTTAGCCCGCCACGACGCGGGGGCCCAGTACTTC
CASSLARHDAGAQYF
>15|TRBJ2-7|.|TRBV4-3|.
TGCGCCAGCAGCCAAGATTCCGGAGTCGCCGCCGAGCAGTACTTC
CASSQDSGVAAEQYF
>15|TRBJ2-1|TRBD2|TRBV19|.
TGTGCCAGTAGTATCACCGGGACTAGGTCGAATGAGCAGTTCTTC
CASSITGTRSNEQFF
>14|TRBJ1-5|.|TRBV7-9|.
TGTGCCAGCAGCTTAATGGGTAGGGATCAGCCCCAGCATTTT
CASSLMGRDQPQHF
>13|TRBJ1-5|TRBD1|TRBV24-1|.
TGTGCCACCAAGGGACAGGGGAATCAGCCCCAGCATTTT
CATKGQGNQPQHF
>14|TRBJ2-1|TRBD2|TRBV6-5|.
TGTGCCAGCAGACTAGCGATTACCTACAATGAGCAGTTCTTC
CASRLAITYNEQFF
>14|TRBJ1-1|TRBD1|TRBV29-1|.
TGCAGCGCCTATAGACAGGGGGCGAGCACTGAAGCTTTCTTT
CSAYRQGASTEAFF
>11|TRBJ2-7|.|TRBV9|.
TGTGCCAGCAGCGCGGACTACGAGCAGTACTTC
CASSADYEQYF
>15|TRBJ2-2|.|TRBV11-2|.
TGTGCCAGCAGCTTAGAACCGGGGACCACCGGGGAGCTGTTTTTT
CASSLEPGTTGELFF
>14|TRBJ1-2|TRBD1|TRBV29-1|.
TGCAGCGTTGAAGGGGGACAGTTCGGCTATGGCTACACCTTC
CSVEGGQFGYGYTF
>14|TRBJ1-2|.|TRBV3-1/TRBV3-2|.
TGTGCCAGCAGCCAAGATAACGGGGTAGATGGCTACACCTTC
CASSQDNGVDGYTF
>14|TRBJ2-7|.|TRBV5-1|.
TGCGCCAGCAGCTTTACACGGGACTCCTACGAGCAGTACTTC
CASSFTRDSYEQYF
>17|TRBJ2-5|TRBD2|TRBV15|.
TGTGCCACCAGCGCCGGGACTAGCGGGAGTGGTCGGGAGACCCAGTACTTC
CATSAGTSGSGRETQYF
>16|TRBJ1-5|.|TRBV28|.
TGTGCCAGCAGTCCCTGGACGGAGAATAGCAATCAGCCCCAGCATTTT
CASSPWTENSNQPQHF
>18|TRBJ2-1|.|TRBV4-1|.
TGCGCCAGCAGCCAAGGGTTCATCCGGGACACCAACTACAATGAGCAGTTCTTC
CASSQGFIRDTNYNEQFF
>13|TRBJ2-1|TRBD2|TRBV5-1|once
TGCGCCAGCAGTAAGCGGGAGCCCAATGAGCAGTTCTTC
CASSKREPNEQFF
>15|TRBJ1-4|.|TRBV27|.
TGTGCCAGTCCCCCTACCCCTCCCCCGTATGAAAAACTGTTTTTT
CASPPTPPPYEKLFF
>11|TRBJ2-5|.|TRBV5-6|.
TGTGCCAGCAGCTGGGAGGAGACCCAGTACTTC
CASSWEETQYF
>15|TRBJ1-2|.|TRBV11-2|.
TGTGCCAGCAGCTTCTCGGCAGGGAGTATCTATGGCTACACCTTC
CASSFSAGSIYGYTF
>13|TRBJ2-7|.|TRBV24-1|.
TGTGCCACCAGTGAAGGGGCCACCTACGAGCAGTACTTC
CATSEGATYEQYF
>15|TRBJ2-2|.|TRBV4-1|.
TGCGCCAGCAGCCAAGAAGGCGTGGGTACCGGGGAGCTGTTTTTT
CASSQEGVGTGELFF
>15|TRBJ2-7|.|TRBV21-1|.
TGTGCCAGCAGCAGGGGACAGGGGGTATCCTACGAGCAGTACTTC
CASSRGQGVSYEQYF
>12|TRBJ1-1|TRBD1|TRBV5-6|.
TGTGCCAGCAGCCCCAGGGGGGAGGGTGCTTTCTTT
CASSPRGEGAFF